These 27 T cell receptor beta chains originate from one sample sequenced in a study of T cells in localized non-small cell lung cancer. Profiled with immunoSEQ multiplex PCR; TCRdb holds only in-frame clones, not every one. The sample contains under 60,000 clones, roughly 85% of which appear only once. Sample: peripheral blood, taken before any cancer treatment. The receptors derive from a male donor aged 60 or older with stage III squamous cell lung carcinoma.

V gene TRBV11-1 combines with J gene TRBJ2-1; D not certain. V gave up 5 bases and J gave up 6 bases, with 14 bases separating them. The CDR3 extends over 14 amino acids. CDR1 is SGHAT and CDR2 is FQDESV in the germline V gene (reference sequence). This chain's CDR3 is CASSPPGGVNEQFF. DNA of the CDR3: TGTGCCAGCAGCCCCCCCGGCGGTGTCAATGAGCAGTTCTTC.

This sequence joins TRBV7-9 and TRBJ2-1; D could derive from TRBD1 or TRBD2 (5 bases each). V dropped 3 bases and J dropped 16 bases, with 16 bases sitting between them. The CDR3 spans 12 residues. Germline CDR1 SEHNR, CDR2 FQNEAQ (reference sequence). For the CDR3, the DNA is TGTGCCAGCAGCTTTGTCGGGGCCATCAGATTCTTC. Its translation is CASSFVGAIRFF.

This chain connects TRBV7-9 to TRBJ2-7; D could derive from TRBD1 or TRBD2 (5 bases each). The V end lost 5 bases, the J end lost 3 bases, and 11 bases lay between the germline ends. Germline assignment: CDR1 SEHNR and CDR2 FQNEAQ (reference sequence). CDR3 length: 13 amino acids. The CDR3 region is CASSGTGVYEQYF. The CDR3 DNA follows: TGTGCCAGCAGCGGGACGGGCGTCTACGAGCAGTACTTC. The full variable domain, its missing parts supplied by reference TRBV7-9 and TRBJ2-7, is DTGVSQNPRHKITKRGQNVTFRCDPISEHNRLYWYRQTLGQGPEFLTYFQNEAQLEKSRLLSDRFSAERPKGSFSTLEIQRTEQGDSAMYLCASSGTGVYEQYFGPGTRLTVT.

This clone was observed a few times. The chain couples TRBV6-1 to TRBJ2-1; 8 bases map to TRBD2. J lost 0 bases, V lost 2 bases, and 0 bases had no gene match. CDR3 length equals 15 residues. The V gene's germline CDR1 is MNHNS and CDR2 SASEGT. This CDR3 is CASSELAGSYNEQFF. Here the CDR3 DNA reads TGTGCCAGCAGTGAACTAGCGGGCTCCTACAATGAGCAGTTCTTC.

The CDR3 sequence: CASSREVGGARNEQFF. CDR3 DNA: TGTGCCAGCAGCCGGGAAGTGGGAGGGGCTCGGAATGAGCAGTTCTTC. This chain joins TRBV5-4 and TRBJ2-1, with 7 bases lining up with TRBD2. CDR1 SGHNT and CDR2 YYREEE come from the germline V gene (reference sequence). Losses at the gene ends were 4 bases for V and 7 bases for J; bases not matched to a gene: 14. CDR3 length: 16 residues.

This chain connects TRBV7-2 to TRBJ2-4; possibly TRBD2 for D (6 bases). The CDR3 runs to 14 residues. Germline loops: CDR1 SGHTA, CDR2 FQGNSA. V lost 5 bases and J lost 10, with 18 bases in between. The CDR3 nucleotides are TGTGCCAGCAGCAAGAGGGTGGAGGGGCGGATTCAGTACTTC. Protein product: CASSKRVEGRIQYF. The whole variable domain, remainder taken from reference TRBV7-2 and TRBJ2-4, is GAGVSQSPSNKVTEKGKDVELRCDPISGHTALYWYRQSLGQGLEFLIYFQGNSAPDKSGLPSDRFSAERTGGSVSTLTIQRTQQEDSAVYLCASSKRVEGRIQYFGAGTRLSVL.

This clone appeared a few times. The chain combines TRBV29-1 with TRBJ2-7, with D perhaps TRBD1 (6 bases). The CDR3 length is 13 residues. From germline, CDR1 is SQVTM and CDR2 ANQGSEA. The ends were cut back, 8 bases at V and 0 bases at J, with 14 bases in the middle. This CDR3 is CSPWTVLSYEQYF. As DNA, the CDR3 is TGCAGCCCGTGGACAGTTCTCTCCTACGAGCAGTACTTC.

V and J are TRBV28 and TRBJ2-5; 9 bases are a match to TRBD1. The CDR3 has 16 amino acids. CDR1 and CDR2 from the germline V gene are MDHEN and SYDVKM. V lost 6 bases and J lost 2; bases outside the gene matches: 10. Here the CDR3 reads CASRPTGTGYQETQYF. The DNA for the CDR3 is TGTGCCAGCAGGCCAACTGGGACAGGGTATCAAGAGACCCAGTACTTC.

The CDR3 DNA follows: TGCACCAGCCAATTACCCGGGCCCAAACTGTTTTTT. As protein: CTSQLPGPKLFF. The rearrangement links TRBV1 to TRBJ1-4. TRBV1 is a pseudogene segment. This CDR3 region has 12 residues.

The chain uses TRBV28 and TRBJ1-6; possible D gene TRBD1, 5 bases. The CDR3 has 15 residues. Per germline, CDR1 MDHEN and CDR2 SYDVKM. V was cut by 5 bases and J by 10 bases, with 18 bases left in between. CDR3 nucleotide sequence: TGTGCCAGCAGTCCCATCCGGGACTTGTTATCACCCCTCCACTTT. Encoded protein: CASSPIRDLLSPLHF.

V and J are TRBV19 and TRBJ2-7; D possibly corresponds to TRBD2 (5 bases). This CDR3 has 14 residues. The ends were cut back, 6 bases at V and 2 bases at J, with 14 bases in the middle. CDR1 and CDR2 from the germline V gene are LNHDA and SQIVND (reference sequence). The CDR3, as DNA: TGTGCCAGTAGCGTAGCGACAAGTCCCTACGAGCAGTACTTC. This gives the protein CASSVATSPYEQYF.

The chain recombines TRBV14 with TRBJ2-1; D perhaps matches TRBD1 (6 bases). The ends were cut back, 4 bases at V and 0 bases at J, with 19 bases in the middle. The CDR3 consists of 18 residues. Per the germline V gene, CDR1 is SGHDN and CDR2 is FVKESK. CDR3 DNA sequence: TGTGCCAGCAGCCGCGGGTATCGGACAGATTACTCCTACAATGAGCAGTTCTTC. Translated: CASSRGYRTDYSYNEQFF.

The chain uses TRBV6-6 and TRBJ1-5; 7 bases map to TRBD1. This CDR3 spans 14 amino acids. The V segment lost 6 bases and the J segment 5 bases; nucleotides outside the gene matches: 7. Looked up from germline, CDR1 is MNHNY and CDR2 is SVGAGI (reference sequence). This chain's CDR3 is CASSSTGHYQPQHF. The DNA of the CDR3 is TGTGCCAGCAGCTCGACAGGGCATTATCAGCCCCAGCATTTT.

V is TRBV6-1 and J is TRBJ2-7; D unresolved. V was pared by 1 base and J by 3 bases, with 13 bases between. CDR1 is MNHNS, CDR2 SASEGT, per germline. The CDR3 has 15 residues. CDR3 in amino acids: CASSEGTSRNYEQYF. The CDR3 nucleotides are TGTGCCAGCAGTGAAGGGACCTCACGTAACTACGAGCAGTACTTC.

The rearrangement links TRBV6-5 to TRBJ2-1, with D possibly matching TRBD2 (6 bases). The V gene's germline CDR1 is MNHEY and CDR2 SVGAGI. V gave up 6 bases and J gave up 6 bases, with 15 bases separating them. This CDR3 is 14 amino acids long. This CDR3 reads CASSRDLVSNEQFF. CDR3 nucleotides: TGTGCCAGCAGCCGGGACTTAGTGAGCAATGAGCAGTTCTTC.

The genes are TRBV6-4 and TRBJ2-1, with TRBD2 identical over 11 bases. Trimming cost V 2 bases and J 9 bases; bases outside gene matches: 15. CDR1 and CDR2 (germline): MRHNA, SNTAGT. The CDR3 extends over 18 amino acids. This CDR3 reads CASSDHTGTSGRDGEQFF. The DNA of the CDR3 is TGTGCCAGCAGTGACCATACCGGGACTAGCGGCCGGGACGGTGAGCAGTTCTTC.

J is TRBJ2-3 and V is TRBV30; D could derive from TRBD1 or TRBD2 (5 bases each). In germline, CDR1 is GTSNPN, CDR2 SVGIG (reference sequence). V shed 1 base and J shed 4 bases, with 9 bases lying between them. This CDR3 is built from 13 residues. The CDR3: CAWSAGAADTQYF. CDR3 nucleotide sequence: TGTGCCTGGAGTGCCGGGGCGGCAGATACGCAGTATTTT. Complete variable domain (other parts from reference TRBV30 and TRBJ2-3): SQTIHQWPATLVQPVGSPLSLECTVEGTSNPNLYWYRQAAGRGLQLLFYSVGIGQISSEVPQNLSASRPQDRQFILSSKKLLLSDSGFYLCAWSAGAADTQYFGPGTRLTVL.

The CDR3 here is CASSSGLAPYNEQFF. As DNA, the CDR3 is TGTGCCAGCAGCTCGGGACTAGCTCCCTACAATGAGCAGTTCTTC. The chain combines TRBV5-8 with TRBJ2-1; 9 bases line up with TRBD2. Germline V CDR1 and CDR2: SGHTS, YDEGEE. This CDR3 has 15 amino acids. With 3 bases clipped from V and 2 bases from J, the junction kept 3 bases outside the gene matches.

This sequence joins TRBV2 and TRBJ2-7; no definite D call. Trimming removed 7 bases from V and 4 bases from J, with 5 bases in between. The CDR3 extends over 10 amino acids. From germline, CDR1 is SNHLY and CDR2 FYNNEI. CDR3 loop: CASMDYEQYF. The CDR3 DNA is TGTGCCAGCATGGATTACGAGCAGTACTTC.

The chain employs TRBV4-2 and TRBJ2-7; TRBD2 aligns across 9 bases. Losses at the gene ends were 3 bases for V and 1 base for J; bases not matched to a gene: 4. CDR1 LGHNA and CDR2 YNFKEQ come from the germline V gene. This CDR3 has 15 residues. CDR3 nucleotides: TGTGCCAGCAGCCAGAGCGGGGGGACTTCCTACGAGCAGTACTTC. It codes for CASSQSGGTSYEQYF.

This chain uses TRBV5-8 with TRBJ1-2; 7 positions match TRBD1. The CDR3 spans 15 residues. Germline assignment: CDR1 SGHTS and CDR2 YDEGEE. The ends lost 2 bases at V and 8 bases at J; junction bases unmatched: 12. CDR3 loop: CASSLMDRPLKGYTF. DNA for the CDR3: TGTGCCAGCAGCTTAATGGACAGGCCTCTGAAGGGCTACACCTTC.

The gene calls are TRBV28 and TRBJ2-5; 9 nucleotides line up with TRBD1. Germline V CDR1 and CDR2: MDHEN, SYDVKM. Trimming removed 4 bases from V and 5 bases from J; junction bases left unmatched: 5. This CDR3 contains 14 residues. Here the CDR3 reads CASSSPGTGETQYF. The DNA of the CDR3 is TGTGCCAGCAGTTCGCCCGGGACAGGGGAGACCCAGTACTTC.

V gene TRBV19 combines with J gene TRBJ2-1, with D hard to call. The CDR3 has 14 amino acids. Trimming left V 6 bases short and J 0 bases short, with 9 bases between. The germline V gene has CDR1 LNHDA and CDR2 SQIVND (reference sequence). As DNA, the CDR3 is TGTGCCAGTAGCAAACGGTACTCCTACAATGAGCAGTTCTTC. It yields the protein CASSKRYSYNEQFF. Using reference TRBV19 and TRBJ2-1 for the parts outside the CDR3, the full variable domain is DGGITQSPKYLFRKEGQNVTLSCEQNLNHDAMYWYRQDPGQGLRLIYYSQIVNDFQKGDIAEGYSVSREKKESFPLTVTSAQKNPTAFYLCASSKRYSYNEQFFGPGTRLTVL.

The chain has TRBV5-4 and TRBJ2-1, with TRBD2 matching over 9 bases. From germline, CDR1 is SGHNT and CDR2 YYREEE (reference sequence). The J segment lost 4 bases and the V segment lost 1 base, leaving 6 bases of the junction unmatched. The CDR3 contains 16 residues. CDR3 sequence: CASSLYHAGGYNEQFF. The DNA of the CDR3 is TGTGCCAGCAGCTTGTATCATGCGGGGGGGTACAATGAGCAGTTCTTC.

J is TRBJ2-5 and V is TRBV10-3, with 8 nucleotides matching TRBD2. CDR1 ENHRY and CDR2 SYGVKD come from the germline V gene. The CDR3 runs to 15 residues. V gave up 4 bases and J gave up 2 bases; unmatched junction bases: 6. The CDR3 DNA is TGTGCCATCAGTGTTGCGGGGGGAACTCAAGAGACCCAGTACTTC. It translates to CAISVAGGTQETQYF.

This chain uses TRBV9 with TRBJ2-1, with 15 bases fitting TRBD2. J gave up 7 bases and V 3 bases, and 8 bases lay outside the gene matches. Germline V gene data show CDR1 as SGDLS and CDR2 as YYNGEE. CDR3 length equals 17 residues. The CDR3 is CASSEGTSGRMRNEQFF. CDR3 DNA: TGTGCCAGCAGCGAAGGGACTAGCGGGAGGATGAGGAATGAGCAGTTCTTC.

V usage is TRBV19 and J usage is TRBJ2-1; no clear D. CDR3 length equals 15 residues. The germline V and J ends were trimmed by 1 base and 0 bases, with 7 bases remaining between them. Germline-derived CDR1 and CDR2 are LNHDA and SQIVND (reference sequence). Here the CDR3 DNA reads TGTGCCAGTAGTATAGGTGGTCCCTCCTACAATGAGCAGTTCTTC. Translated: CASSIGGPSYNEQFF.